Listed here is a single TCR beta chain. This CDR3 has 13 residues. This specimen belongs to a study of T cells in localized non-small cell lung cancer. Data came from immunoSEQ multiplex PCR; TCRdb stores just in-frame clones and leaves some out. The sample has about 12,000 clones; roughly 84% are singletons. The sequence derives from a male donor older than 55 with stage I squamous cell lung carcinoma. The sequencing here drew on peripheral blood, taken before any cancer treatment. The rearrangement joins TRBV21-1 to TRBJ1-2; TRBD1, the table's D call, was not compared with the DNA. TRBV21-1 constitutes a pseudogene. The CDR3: CASSNLRDYGYTF. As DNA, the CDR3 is TGTGCCAGCAGCAATCTCAGGGACTATGGCTACACCTTC.